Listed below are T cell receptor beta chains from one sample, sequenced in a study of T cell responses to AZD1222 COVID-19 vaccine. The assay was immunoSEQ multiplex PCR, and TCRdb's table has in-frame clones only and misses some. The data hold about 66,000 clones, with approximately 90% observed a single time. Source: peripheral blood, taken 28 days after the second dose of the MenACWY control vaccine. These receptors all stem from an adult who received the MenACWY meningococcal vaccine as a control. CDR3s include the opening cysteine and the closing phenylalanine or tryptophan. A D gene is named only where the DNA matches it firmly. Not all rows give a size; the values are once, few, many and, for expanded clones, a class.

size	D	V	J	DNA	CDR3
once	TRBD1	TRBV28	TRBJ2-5	TGTGCCAGCAGGGACAGGGGCCAAGAGACCCAGTACTTC	CASRDRGQETQYF
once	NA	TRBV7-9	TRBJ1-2	TGTGCCAGCAGCCTACCGGCGGGACCCAACGCGGGCTACACCTTC	CASSLPAGPNAGYTF
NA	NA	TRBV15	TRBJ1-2	TGTGCCACCAGCAGAGATTTGCAGGCAGGAGGCTACACCTTC	CATSRDLQAGGYTF
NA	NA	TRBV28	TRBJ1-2	TGTGCCAGCAGCCCCCCCGCTAACTATGGCTACACCTTC	CASSPPANYGYTF
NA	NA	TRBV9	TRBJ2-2	TGTGCCAGCAGCGTAGTTGCGCCCTCGAACACCGGGGAGCTGTTTTTT	CASSVVAPSNTGELFF
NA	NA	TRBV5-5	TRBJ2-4	TGTGCCAGCAGCTTGGGTGGGCTAGCCAAAAACATTCAGTACTTC	CASSLGGLAKNIQYF
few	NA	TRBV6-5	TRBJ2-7	TGTGCCAGCAGCGCCGGCGTGGAGCAGTACTTC	CASSAGVEQYF
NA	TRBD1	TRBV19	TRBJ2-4	TGTGCCAGTAGCGCCGCCGGGACAGGCGCCAAAAACATTCAGTACTTC	CASSAAGTGAKNIQYF
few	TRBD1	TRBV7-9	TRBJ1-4	TGTGCCAGCAGTCTTCAGGGACAGGGGAATGAAAAACTGTTTTTT	CASSLQGQGNEKLFF
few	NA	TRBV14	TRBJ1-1	TGTGCCAGCAGCCGGGGGTTGGGCAGCGAAGCTTTCTTT	CASSRGLGSEAFF
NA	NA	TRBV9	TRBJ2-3	TGTGCCAGCAGCGTAGAGGGGACTTCAAGCACAGATACGCAGTATTTT	CASSVEGTSSTDTQYF
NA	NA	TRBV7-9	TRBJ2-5	TGTGCCAGCAGCTCTCCCCGGGCCGGTCCCCAAGAGACCCAGTACTTC	CASSSPRAGPQETQYF
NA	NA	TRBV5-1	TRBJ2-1	TGCGCCAGCAGCCCCTCCGGGAGCTCCTACAATGAGCAGTTCTTC	CASSPSGSSYNEQFF
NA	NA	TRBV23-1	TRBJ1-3	TGCGCCAGCAGAGAGTGCTCTGGAAACACCATATATTTT	CASRECSGNTIYF
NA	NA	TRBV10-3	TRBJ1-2	TGTGCCATCAGTGAGTATGTGGCAGCGACCTATGGCTACACCTTC	CAISEYVAATYGYTF
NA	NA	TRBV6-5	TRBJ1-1	TGTGCCAGCAGTTACCAGGGGCACGTAGCTTTCTTT	CASSYQGHVAFF
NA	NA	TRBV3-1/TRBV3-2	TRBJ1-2	TGTGCCAGCAGCTCGCGGGACTCCGGGGCTTATGGCTACACCTTC	CASSSRDSGAYGYTF
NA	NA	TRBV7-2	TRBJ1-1	TGTGCCAGCAGCTTAGTGACGGGAGGCACTGAAGCTTTCTTT	CASSLVTGGTEAFF
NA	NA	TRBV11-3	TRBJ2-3	TGTGCCAGCAGCTTAGGTGGTTCTAGCAGGGATACGCAGTATTTT	CASSLGGSSRDTQYF
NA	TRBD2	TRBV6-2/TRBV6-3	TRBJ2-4	TGTGCCAGCAGTAGAGGACTAGCGGGAGGAGAGAACATTCAGTACTTC	CASSRGLAGGENIQYF
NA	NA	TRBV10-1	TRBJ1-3	TGCGCCAGCAGTGCGGCGGGTGGAAACACCATATATTTT	CASSAAGGNTIYF
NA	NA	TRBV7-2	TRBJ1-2	TGTGCCAGCAGCTTAGCGCTCGGGAGGGGCGGTTATGGCTACACCTTC	CASSLALGRGGYGYTF
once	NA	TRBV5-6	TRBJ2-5	TGTGCCAGCAGCGTCGGACGGTCGACCCAGTACTTC	CASSVGRSTQYF
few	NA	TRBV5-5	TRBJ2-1	TGTGCCAGCAGCTTGGATCAGGCCTACAATGAGCAGTTCTTC	CASSLDQAYNEQFF
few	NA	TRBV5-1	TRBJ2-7	TGCGCCAGCAAGGCTAGCGCGGCCTACGAGCAGTACTTC	CASKASAAYEQYF
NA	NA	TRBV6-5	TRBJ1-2	TGTGCCAGCTGGCAATGGGACGGTAATGGCTACACCTTC	CASWQWDGNGYTF
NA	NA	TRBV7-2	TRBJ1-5	TGTGCCAGCAGCCAAGAAGCTGTTCAGCCCCAGCATTTT	CASSQEAVQPQHF
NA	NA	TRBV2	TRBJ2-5	TGTGCCAGCAGTGAAGCGCTTCTCCCTCTGCGGCGGGAGACCCAGTACTTC	CASSEALLPLRRETQYF
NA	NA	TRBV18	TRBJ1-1	TGTGCCAGCTCACCTCGACCAGGGGACACTGAAGCTTTCTTT	CASSPRPGDTEAFF
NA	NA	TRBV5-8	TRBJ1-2	TGTGCCAGCAGCTTGGTAGGGGTCAACTATGGCTACACCTTC	CASSLVGVNYGYTF
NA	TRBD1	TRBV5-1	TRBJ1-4	TGCGCCAGCAGCGAGGACAGGGAGGGAAAACTGTTTTTT	CASSEDREGKLFF